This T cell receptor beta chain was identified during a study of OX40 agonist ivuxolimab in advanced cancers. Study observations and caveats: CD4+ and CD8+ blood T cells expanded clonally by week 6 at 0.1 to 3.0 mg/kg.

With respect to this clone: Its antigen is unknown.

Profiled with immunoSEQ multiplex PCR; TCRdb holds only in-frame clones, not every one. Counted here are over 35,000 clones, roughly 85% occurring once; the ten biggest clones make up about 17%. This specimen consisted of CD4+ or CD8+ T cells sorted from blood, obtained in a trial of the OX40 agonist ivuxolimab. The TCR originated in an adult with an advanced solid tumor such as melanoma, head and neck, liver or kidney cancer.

The CDR3 is CASSSGQGARGYTF. CDR3 sequence (DNA): TGTGCCAGCAGCTCGGGACAGGGGGCGCGGGGCTACACCTTC. The V call is TRBV7-9, the J call TRBJ1-2; 12 nucleotides agree with TRBD1. This CDR3 region has 14 residues. Germline lookup yields CDR1 SEHNR and CDR2 FQNEAQ (reference sequence). V lost 4 bases to trimming and J lost 8 bases; unmatched junction nucleotides: 5.